This T cell receptor beta chain emerged from a study of cytomegalovirus exposure and HLA in healthy donors (dated by TCRdb to 2017 to 2019). Notes on the research overall: An earlier analysis of some 620 of the donors reported 276 Gb of sequence data and 117 million unique TCR beta sequences obtained from about 179 million T cells. An early release that covered around 590 HLA-typed donors contained approximately 300 gigabases of sequencing data and tens of millions of unique TCR sequences. Of the 398 genotyped donors, less than 90% were placed in the genetic ancestry cluster associated with self-reported Caucasian donors. The aim of the study was to test whether cataloging public T cell receptors could identify signatures of past pathogen exposure. The study profiled the T cell repertoires of hundreds of subjects by immunosequencing and related them to cytomegalovirus serostatus. A separate validation cohort of 100 to 150 different subjects was used in addition to the roughly 720-subject first cohort. The study combined high-throughput TCR immunosequencing, statistical association of individual TCRs with disease status, and machine learning to predict cytomegalovirus infection status. A later analysis re-examined previously published TCR beta repertoires from over 500 donors and added high-resolution HLA genotyping to investigate patterns of TCR occurrence. The later analysis used no new phenotypic data to find candidate immune exposures, relying instead on TCR beta sequences and their occurrence across donors. In an earlier analysis of 500 to 650 of the donors, high-throughput TCR beta sequencing was used to judge whether each TCR beta V gene segment behaved as functional or pseudogenic. Donor age, sex, ethnicity and CMV serostatus were compiled together with the repertoire data. A later genetic analysis took genome-wide SNP genotypes for about three fifths of the 666 donors and used that subset as a discovery cohort. Every discovery cohort repertoire had been produced on one sequencing platform. HLA typing covered class I and class II loci at four-digit resolution. The number of typed donors differed by locus: about 620-630 for A, B, C, DRB1 and DQB1; some 540 for DQA1; approximately 600 for DPA1; and about 450 for DPB1. Roughly 5 DR-DQ haplotypes were handled as single units for association and clustering, since linkage in the cohort was strong. Across roughly 420 genotyped donors of the cohort, an average of roughly 250,000 unique TCR beta nucleotide sequences per donor were sequenced, and 15% to 20% of those sequences were non-productive.

Beyond this particular receptor, the publication reports: The only immune exposure information available for the cohort was CMV serostatus. In both the original and validation cohorts, the classifier was reported to diagnose cytomegalovirus status with high specificity and sensitivity. Assigning TCR associations to individual alleles was difficult when HLA alleles, especially DR and DQ, strongly co-occurred. A later genetic analysis reported fewer N-insertions in productive TCRs among donors in an Asian-associated ancestry cluster than the roughly 640-donor mean. The 87-base-pair reads could not distinguish some IMGT-functional V segments, including TRBV6-2 and TRBV6-3, so those segments were excluded. In a later analysis, most CMV-associated TCR beta chains were found to appear HLA-restricted, with HLA associations seemingly driven largely by CMV exposure. A further reported finding was that TCR beta sequences accurately predicted the HLA-A and HLA-B alleles for most subjects in the first cohort. Several of the top co-occurrence clusters appeared to be linked to parvovirus B19, influenza, CMV and Epstein-Barr virus, according to a later analysis. In an earlier analysis of 450 to 750 of the donors, most TCR beta V segments appeared in productive rearrangements about 87% or about 30% of the time, broadly matching IMGT annotations. Specific HLA alleles were associated with roughly 17,000 TCR beta sequences at a false discovery rate of 0.05 in a later analysis. In a later analysis, HLA-associated TCR beta chains showed more clonal expansion and lower generation probabilities than non-associated chains that were equally common. The authors suggested that the approach could potentially be generalized to other disease states and immunological phenotypes. An association between a missense DCLRE1C variant and V-gene and J-gene trimming of TCR beta chains was found in a later genetic analysis and replicated in an independent cohort. Correlated functional status among segregating V segments might be attributable to linkage disequilibrium, but an unknown experimental factor could not be ruled out. According to a later analysis, TCR association rates differed among HLA loci, with DRB1 alleles showing the most associated TCRs and HLA-C alleles showing the fewest. The earlier analysis of approximately 540 of the donors excluded over 15 rarely observed V segments, including chromosome 9 orphons, because counts were too low. In the study, about 150 TCR beta chains were listed as associated with cytomegalovirus. Three of the identified cytomegalovirus-associated TCR beta chains were confirmed in vitro to be specific for cytomegalovirus antigens. This cohort had only TCR beta chains sequenced, and the lack of alpha or paired-chain data limited which features could be detected. A cluster of highly shared sequence variants was judged likely to represent a technical artifact of the sequencing pipeline. HLA typing was unavailable for some donors at each locus, so association tests used only the typed subset. Roughly uniform sequencing depth across donors was assumed in presence/absence analyses, although this assumption may not hold. Across donors, most TCR sequences were observed very rarely, whereas some public TCRs were present in many individuals.

V is clipped by 0 bases and J by 4 bases, and the sequence between their germline boundaries is 8 bases long. The CDR3 covers 14 residues, taking in both the cysteine and the phenylalanine. The CDR3 DNA has 42 bases and is translated from base 1. The germline V gene provides CDR1 SGHRS and CDR2 YFSETQ. In regard to this clone: Its specific antigen is unknown. No clone much larger than this one lies a single base away; base qualities are absent.

The method behind the library was the immunoSEQ multiplex PCR assay. For the multiplex PCR, a mixture combining 60 forward primers for TCR Vbeta segments and 13 reverse primers for TCR Jbeta segments was used. A multiplex PCR assay on genomic DNA amplified the CDR3 region of rearranged TCR beta genes. The Illumina HiSeq System was used to sequence the amplified TCR beta libraries as 87-base-pair reads. The authors' pipeline ran thus. In a later analysis, 80 million or so unique TCR beta chains were counted across the 650 to 700 repertoires, and some 10 million of these chains were shared by at least two donors. Raw reads were error-corrected and collapsed into unique sequences with a nearest-neighbor algorithm that merged closely related sequences to remove PCR and sequencing errors. To assign V, D and J gene segments, CDR3 sequences were aligned to IMGT reference sequences. Each retained sequence needed at least a six-nucleotide match to both a V gene segment and a J gene segment. Rearrangements were classified as productive when the CDR3 lacked stop codons and remained in frame with V and J, and all other rearrangements were classified as non-productive. CDR3 was defined according to IMGT convention as the region running from the second conserved V-encoded cysteine to the conserved J-encoded phenylalanine. The earlier analysis of about 530 of the donors excluded any sequence lacking an unambiguous match to a single V gene segment. An earlier analysis of several hundred of the donors called V segments functional above 56.7% productive rearrangements and segregating when the between-donor standard deviation exceeded 5%. A statistical classification framework was developed to diagnose cytomegalovirus status using the catalog of TCR beta chain sequences. In a later analysis, TCR nucleotide sequences were compared against IMGT/GENE-DB human TR gene sequences so that V and J genes could be assigned. The TCRdist pipeline was used in a later analysis to assign CDR3 sequences and most-parsimonious VDJ recombination scenarios. In a later analysis, each TCR beta chain was defined by its CDR3 amino acid sequence together with its V-gene family, and reads without a unique V-gene family were excluded. As a way to deal with suspected cross-contamination and a sequencing artifact, a later analysis dropped 500 to 700 nucleotide sequences that were highly shared and had low generation probability. In a later analysis, a clonal expansion index was calculated for each public chain from normalized within-repertoire ranks of inferred template counts. In a later analysis, generation probabilities were computed using a VDJ recombination model fitted to out-of-frame rearrangements, and the results were checked against IGoR. In a later analysis, hypergeometric tests were used to score TCR-TCR, TCR-HLA and TCR-CMV co-occurrence, with a repertoire-size bias correction applied to TCR pairs. To estimate false discovery rates, a later analysis permuted the HLA or CMV assignments 20 times. In a later analysis, co-occurring TCRs were grouped with DBSCAN, and TCRdist sequence similarity was added when clustering was performed within HLA-allele-positive subsets. Repertoires with fewer than 30,000 or more than 120,000 public chains, plus five repertoires with anomalous nucleotide sharing, were excluded from co-occurrence clustering. Entries here come from immuneACCESS through TCRdb and include only in-frame sequences with V and J called. Some clones fail to appear in such tables; in the studies checked, an unresolved V gene covers under half of the shortfall, and the cause of the remainder is unknown. The V and J calls and clone size are taken from that table; D and trimming were inferred from the DNA. Recorded for this sample are about 70,000 clones; more than 75% of them occurred a single time. 2.5% to 3.5% of the sample is taken by the ten largest.

The cohort was made up of several hundred healthy bone marrow donors. At the time of sampling, every cohort member was nominally healthy, though immune exposures that went unrecorded were likely present. The donor tested CMV seropositive, placing the donor among the 290 or so seropositive members of the cohort. A peripheral blood sample was collected from each donor, and TCR beta sequencing was performed on peripheral blood mononuclear cells. The Qiagen DNeasy Blood Extraction Kit was used to extract genomic DNA from the blood cell samples. Recombination connected TRBV5-1 to TRBJ1-5; a confident D gene designation cannot be given. The specimen was PBMCs. The clonotype originates from a girl between 10 and 17 years old in good health and CMV-seropositive. Here the CDR3 is given as CASSLEGGNQPQHF. The DNA is TGCGCCAGCAGCTTGGAAGGCGGGAATCAGCCCCAGCATTTT. This CDR3, with the reference TRBV5-1 and TRBJ1-5 proteins standing in past its ends, gives the full variable domain KAGVTQTPRYLIKTRGQQVTLSCSPISGHRSVSWYQQTPGQGLQFLFEYFSETQRNKGNFPGRFSGRQFSNSRSEMNVSTLELGDSALYLCASSLEGGNQPQHFGDGTRLSIL.